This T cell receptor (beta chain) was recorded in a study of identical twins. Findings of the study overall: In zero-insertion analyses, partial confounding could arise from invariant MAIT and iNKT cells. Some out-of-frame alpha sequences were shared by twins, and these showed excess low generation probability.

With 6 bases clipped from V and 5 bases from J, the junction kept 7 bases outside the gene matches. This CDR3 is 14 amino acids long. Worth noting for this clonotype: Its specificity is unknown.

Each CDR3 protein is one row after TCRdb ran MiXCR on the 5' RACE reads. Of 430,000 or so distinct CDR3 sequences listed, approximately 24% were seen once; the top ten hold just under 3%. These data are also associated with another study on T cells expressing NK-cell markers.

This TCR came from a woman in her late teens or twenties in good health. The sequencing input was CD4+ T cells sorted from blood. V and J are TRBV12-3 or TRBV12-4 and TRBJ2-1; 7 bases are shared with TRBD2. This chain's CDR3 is CASRITSAHNEQFF. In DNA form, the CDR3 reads TGTGCCAGCAGGATCACTAGCGCCCACAATGAGCAGTTCTTC.